These T cell receptor beta chains were read from a single sample in a study of cytomegalovirus exposure and HLA in healthy donors. Produced via immunoSEQ multiplex PCR; TCRdb's table is partial and in-frame only. The sample comprises 170,000 or so clones, over 75% of which are singletons, and around 2.4% rests with the top ten. Sequencing used PBMCs. The receptors were sampled from a man between 60 and 75 years old in good health and CMV-seronegative. Each CDR3 is given with its conserved first and last residue. The order of the fields is D gene, V gene, J gene, clone size, CDR3 DNA, CDR3 protein. The D gene is left open where the match is weak. Only part of the rows carry a size: once, few, many, or a class if the clone is expanded.

NA	TRBV9	TRBJ2-7	NA	TGTGCCAGCAGCCTCAACCTTGCCCCGGTCTACGAGCAGTACTTC	CASSLNLAPVYEQYF
NA	TRBV5-6	TRBJ2-3	NA	TGTGCCAGCACCCGGACGGACTACCAAGGGACGCAGTATTTT	CASTRTDYQGTQYF
NA	TRBV5-1	TRBJ1-2	NA	TGCGCCAGCAGCTTGGTAGAGACAGACTATGGCTACACCTTC	CASSLVETDYGYTF
NA	TRBV4-2	TRBJ2-5	NA	TGTGCCAGCAGCCAAGAAACCTATCAAGAGACCCAGTACTTC	CASSQETYQETQYF
NA	TRBV19	TRBJ1-6	NA	TGTGCCAGTAGTACTGGCGGGGGTACCAATTCACCCCTCCACTTT	CASSTGGGTNSPLHF
TRBD2	TRBV6-1	TRBJ2-2	NA	TGTGCCAGCAGTGAAGCCCCGGTGGCGGGGGGGAACACCGGGGAGCTGTTTTTT	CASSEAPVAGGNTGELFF
NA	TRBV19	TRBJ2-7	NA	TGTGCCAGTAGTATACAGGGTAATTCGCGTGAGCAGTACTTC	CASSIQGNSREQYF
TRBD2	TRBV27	TRBJ2-5	few	TGTGCCAGCAGGGGCGGCGGGGGGGTACGAGAGACCCAGTACTTC	CASRGGGGVRETQYF
TRBD2	TRBV10-3	TRBJ2-1	NA	TGTGCCATCAGTTGGGGACTAGCGGAGCAGCAGTTCTTC	CAISWGLAEQQFF
NA	TRBV5-1	TRBJ1-4	NA	TGCGCCAGCAGCTTACAGGGCTTTAATGAAAAACTGTTTTTT	CASSLQGFNEKLFF
NA	TRBV18	TRBJ2-7	NA	TGTGCCAGCTCACCGGACAGCTCCTACGAGCAGTACTTC	CASSPDSSYEQYF
NA	TRBV11-3	TRBJ2-7	few	TGTGCCAGCAGCTTGCGCAGGGGTGTCGACGAGCAGTACTTC	CASSLRRGVDEQYF
NA	TRBV7-9	TRBJ1-1	NA	TGTTCCAGCAGCTTAGACGGCGGGTGGTCGATGAACACTGAAGCTTTCTTT	CSSSLDGGWSMNTEAFF
TRBD2	TRBV6-1	TRBJ2-3	few	TGTGCCAGCAGTGATGAGCGGGGGTGGTCAGATACGCAGTATTTT	CASSDERGWSDTQYF
NA	TRBV2	TRBJ2-2	NA	TGTGCCAGCAGGCCCCGAGGCACCGGGGAGCTGTTTTTT	CASRPRGTGELFF
TRBD2	TRBV4-3	TRBJ2-7	few	TGCGCCAGCAGCCAAGAGTTAGCGGGTGCATCCTACGAGCAGTACTTC	CASSQELAGASYEQYF
TRBD1	TRBV5-1	TRBJ1-2	few	TGCGCCAGCAGTTCACCGGGACAGCCATATGGCTACACCTTC	CASSSPGQPYGYTF
TRBD1	TRBV5-6	TRBJ1-1	NA	TGTGCCAGCAGCTTGACAGGGGAGCCTGAAGCTTTCTTT	CASSLTGEPEAFF
NA	TRBV28	TRBJ2-7	NA	TGTGCCAGCAGCCCCCGGGACAAGCCCTACGAGCAGTACTTC	CASSPRDKPYEQYF
TRBD2	TRBV5-1	TRBJ2-4	few	TGCGCCAGCAGCTTGGAAGTGACTAGCGGCCCGGGGGGGGTTCAGTACTTC	CASSLEVTSGPGGVQYF
NA	TRBV28	TRBJ1-2	NA	TGTGCCAGCAGTTCCCCCGGACAGATCTATGGCTACACCTTC	CASSSPGQIYGYTF
TRBD2	TRBV5-1	TRBJ2-7	NA	TGCGCCAGCAGCTCCGCCGGGACTAGCGGCTTTACCAACTACGAGCAGTACTTC	CASSSAGTSGFTNYEQYF
NA	TRBV29-1	TRBJ1-2	NA	TGCAGCGTTGAGGGCAGCTCTGGTGGCTACACCTTC	CSVEGSSGGYTF
NA	TRBV30	TRBJ1-1	once	TGTGCCTGGAGGGCCCGGGGGACTGAAGCTTTCTTT	CAWRARGTEAFF
NA	TRBV4-3	TRBJ1-5	NA	TGCGCCAGCAGCCAAGACGCAGCGATCAATCAGCCCCAGCATTTT	CASSQDAAINQPQHF
TRBD2	TRBV28	TRBJ2-1	NA	TGTGCCAGCAGGACTAGCGGTTTTAGGAATGAGCAGTTCTTC	CASRTSGFRNEQFF
NA	TRBV10-2	TRBJ2-1	NA	TGCGCCAGCAGTGTTTCGGGAGAGGGTGAGCAGTTCTTC	CASSVSGEGEQFF
NA	TRBV5-1	TRBJ2-1	NA	TGCGCCAGCAGCTTGGGGACCGGGAGTTCCTACAATGAGCAGTTCTTC	CASSLGTGSSYNEQFF
TRBD1	TRBV29-1	TRBJ2-6	NA	TGCAGCGTGAACGTACAGGGGTCCCCCAACGTCCTGACTTTC	CSVNVQGSPNVLTF
NA	TRBV5-6	TRBJ1-2	NA	TGTGCCAGCAGCTTGTTACTGGACACTTATGGCTACACCTTC	CASSLLLDTYGYTF
NA	TRBV9	TRBJ2-7	once	TGTGCCAGCAGCGTAGATTCGGGGGAGCAGTACTTC	CASSVDSGEQYF
NA	TRBV7-7	TRBJ2-1	NA	TGTGCCAGCAGCCCAGACAGATACAATGAGCAGTTCTTC	CASSPDRYNEQFF
TRBD1	TRBV9	TRBJ2-7	NA	TGTGCCAGCAGCGAGGGGACAGGGCGGGGCGAGCAGTACTTC	CASSEGTGRGEQYF
TRBD1	TRBV18	TRBJ2-7	NA	TGTGCCAGCTCACCGCCCGGGACAGGGAACCTCGGGCCGCCCTACGAGCAGTACTTC	CASSPPGTGNLGPPYEQYF
NA	TRBV5-6	TRBJ2-7	NA	TGTGCCAGCAGCTCTTTCAGAACGAGCGTTGACTACGAGCAGTACTTC	CASSSFRTSVDYEQYF
TRBD1	TRBV25-1	TRBJ1-4	NA	TGTGCCAGCAGACCAGGGGGTGTTAACGAAAAACTGTTTTTT	CASRPGGVNEKLFF
NA	TRBV5-1	TRBJ2-5	NA	TGCGCCAGCAGCGCCTATTTAGACCAAGAGACCCAGTACTTC	CASSAYLDQETQYF
TRBD1	TRBV19	TRBJ2-7	NA	TGTGCCAGTAGTGGAGGCCGGGACAGAGACGGGCAGTACTTC	CASSGGRDRDGQYF
NA	TRBV19	TRBJ1-1	NA	TGTGCCAGTAGTGACGCAGGGCCCTTTGAAGCTTTCTTT	CASSDAGPFEAFF
NA	TRBV27	TRBJ1-2	NA	TGTGCCAGGACCCCAAGGGAGGGGGACTATGGCTACCCCTTC	CARTPREGDYGYPF
NA	TRBV30	TRBJ1-2	once	TGTGCCTGGACCCTGGGGCAGGGGTACTATGGCTACCCCTTC	CAWTLGQGYYGYPF